These T cell receptor beta chains were read from a single sample in a study of T cell responses to AZD1222 COVID-19 vaccine. Method: immunoSEQ multiplex PCR; TCRdb's copy keeps in-frame clones and lacks some. Among hundreds of thousands of clones listed, 90% to 95% were seen once. This sample comprised peripheral blood, obtained on day 0 of MenACWY control vaccination. These receptors were obtained from an adult in good health. Both conserved end residues are part of each CDR3. The D gene is left open where the match is weak. The listing skips clone size in some rows; elsewhere it reads once, few, many or a size class.

DNA: TGTGCCAGCAGCCGTCAACATATAGCGGGGGCCAACACCGGGGAGCTGTTTTTT; CDR3: CASSRQHIAGANTGELFF; V: TRBV2; size: .; J: TRBJ2-2; D: TRBD2
DNA: TGTGCCTGGAGGAGGGGGGTCGGGAGCACTGAAGCTTTCTTT; CDR3: CAWRRGVGSTEAFF; V: TRBV30; size: .; J: TRBJ1-1; D: .
DNA: TGTGCCACCAGTGATCCCACTAGCGGGGGGGCCCTGGAGACCCAGTACTTC; CDR3: CATSDPTSGGALETQYF; V: TRBV24-1; size: .; J: TRBJ2-5; D: TRBD2
DNA: TGTGCCACCAGTGACCCTAGGACAGGGGGAAATGAGCAGTTCTTC; CDR3: CATSDPRTGGNEQFF; V: TRBV24-1; size: once; J: TRBJ2-1; D: TRBD1
DNA: TGCGCCAGCAGCCCCGGGGCCCAGGGGAACACTGAAGCTTTCTTT; CDR3: CASSPGAQGNTEAFF; V: TRBV5-1; size: .; J: TRBJ1-1; D: .
DNA: TGTGCCAGCTCAGACAATGAGCAGTTCTTC; CDR3: CASSDNEQFF; V: TRBV18; size: .; J: TRBJ2-1; D: .
DNA: TGTGCCAGCAGCGTTACTCTGGGGCAGGGGGGCACTGAAGCTTTCTTT; CDR3: CASSVTLGQGGTEAFF; V: TRBV9; size: once; J: TRBJ1-1; D: TRBD1
DNA: TGTGCCAGCAGCAAGACAGGGTACGAGAGCACTGAAGCTTTCTTT; CDR3: CASSKTGYESTEAFF; V: TRBV7-2; size: .; J: TRBJ1-1; D: TRBD1
DNA: TGTGCCAGCCTAAGGACAGGGGTGAACAATGAGCAGTTCTTC; CDR3: CASLRTGVNNEQFF; V: TRBV2; size: .; J: TRBJ2-1; D: TRBD1
DNA: TGTGCCAGCAGCTTGGCCGGTCAGGGCGAGACCCAGTACTTC; CDR3: CASSLAGQGETQYF; V: TRBV7-2; size: .; J: TRBJ2-5; D: .
DNA: TGTGCCAGCAGCCAATCGGACAGGGGCAATCAGCCCCAGCATTTT; CDR3: CASSQSDRGNQPQHF; V: TRBV4-2; size: .; J: TRBJ1-5; D: TRBD1
DNA: TGTGCCTGGTCGACCAAGGGGGCTAATGAAAAACTGTTTTTT; CDR3: CAWSTKGANEKLFF; V: TRBV30; size: .; J: TRBJ1-4; D: .
DNA: TGCAGTGCTACCGGGACAGATGGCTACACCTTC; CDR3: CSATGTDGYTF; V: TRBV20-1; size: .; J: TRBJ1-2; D: TRBD1
DNA: TGTGCCAGTAGTATGGGACAGGGGCGACGAGGCCCCAGTGAAAAACTGTTTTTT; CDR3: CASSMGQGRRGPSEKLFF; V: TRBV19; size: .; J: TRBJ1-4; D: TRBD1
DNA: TGCGCCAGCAGCTCCGGACAGCACAATGAGCAGTTCTTC; CDR3: CASSSGQHNEQFF; V: TRBV5-1; size: .; J: TRBJ2-1; D: .
DNA: TGCGCCAGCAGCCCGGGACTACCAGAGACCCAGTACTTC; CDR3: CASSPGLPETQYF; V: TRBV5-1; size: .; J: TRBJ2-5; D: TRBD2
DNA: TGTGCCAGCAGCTTAGGGAGGGGCTCCTACAATGAGCAGTTCTTC; CDR3: CASSLGRGSYNEQFF; V: TRBV13; size: .; J: TRBJ2-1; D: .
DNA: TGTGCCAGCACCATAAACTGGGCCTCTGGAAACACCATATATTTT; CDR3: CASTINWASGNTIYF; V: TRBV6-5; size: .; J: TRBJ1-3; D: .
DNA: TGTGCCAGCGGGAGGTTAGGGATCACAGATACGCAGTATTTT; CDR3: CASGRLGITDTQYF; V: TRBV14; size: .; J: TRBJ2-3; D: .
DNA: TGTGCCAGCAGCCGAGGGACAGAGGCTTATGGCTACACCTTC; CDR3: CASSRGTEAYGYTF; V: TRBV3-1/TRBV3-2; size: once; J: TRBJ1-2; D: TRBD1
DNA: TGTGCCAGCAGCCCTCGCGGCGGGCAACGCTCCTACGAGCAGTACTTC; CDR3: CASSPRGGQRSYEQYF; V: TRBV7-8; size: .; J: TRBJ2-7; D: .
DNA: TGTGCCAGCAGCCTCCTTTCAGGGCCCACTGAAGCTTTCTTT; CDR3: CASSLLSGPTEAFF; V: TRBV7-9; size: .; J: TRBJ1-1; D: .